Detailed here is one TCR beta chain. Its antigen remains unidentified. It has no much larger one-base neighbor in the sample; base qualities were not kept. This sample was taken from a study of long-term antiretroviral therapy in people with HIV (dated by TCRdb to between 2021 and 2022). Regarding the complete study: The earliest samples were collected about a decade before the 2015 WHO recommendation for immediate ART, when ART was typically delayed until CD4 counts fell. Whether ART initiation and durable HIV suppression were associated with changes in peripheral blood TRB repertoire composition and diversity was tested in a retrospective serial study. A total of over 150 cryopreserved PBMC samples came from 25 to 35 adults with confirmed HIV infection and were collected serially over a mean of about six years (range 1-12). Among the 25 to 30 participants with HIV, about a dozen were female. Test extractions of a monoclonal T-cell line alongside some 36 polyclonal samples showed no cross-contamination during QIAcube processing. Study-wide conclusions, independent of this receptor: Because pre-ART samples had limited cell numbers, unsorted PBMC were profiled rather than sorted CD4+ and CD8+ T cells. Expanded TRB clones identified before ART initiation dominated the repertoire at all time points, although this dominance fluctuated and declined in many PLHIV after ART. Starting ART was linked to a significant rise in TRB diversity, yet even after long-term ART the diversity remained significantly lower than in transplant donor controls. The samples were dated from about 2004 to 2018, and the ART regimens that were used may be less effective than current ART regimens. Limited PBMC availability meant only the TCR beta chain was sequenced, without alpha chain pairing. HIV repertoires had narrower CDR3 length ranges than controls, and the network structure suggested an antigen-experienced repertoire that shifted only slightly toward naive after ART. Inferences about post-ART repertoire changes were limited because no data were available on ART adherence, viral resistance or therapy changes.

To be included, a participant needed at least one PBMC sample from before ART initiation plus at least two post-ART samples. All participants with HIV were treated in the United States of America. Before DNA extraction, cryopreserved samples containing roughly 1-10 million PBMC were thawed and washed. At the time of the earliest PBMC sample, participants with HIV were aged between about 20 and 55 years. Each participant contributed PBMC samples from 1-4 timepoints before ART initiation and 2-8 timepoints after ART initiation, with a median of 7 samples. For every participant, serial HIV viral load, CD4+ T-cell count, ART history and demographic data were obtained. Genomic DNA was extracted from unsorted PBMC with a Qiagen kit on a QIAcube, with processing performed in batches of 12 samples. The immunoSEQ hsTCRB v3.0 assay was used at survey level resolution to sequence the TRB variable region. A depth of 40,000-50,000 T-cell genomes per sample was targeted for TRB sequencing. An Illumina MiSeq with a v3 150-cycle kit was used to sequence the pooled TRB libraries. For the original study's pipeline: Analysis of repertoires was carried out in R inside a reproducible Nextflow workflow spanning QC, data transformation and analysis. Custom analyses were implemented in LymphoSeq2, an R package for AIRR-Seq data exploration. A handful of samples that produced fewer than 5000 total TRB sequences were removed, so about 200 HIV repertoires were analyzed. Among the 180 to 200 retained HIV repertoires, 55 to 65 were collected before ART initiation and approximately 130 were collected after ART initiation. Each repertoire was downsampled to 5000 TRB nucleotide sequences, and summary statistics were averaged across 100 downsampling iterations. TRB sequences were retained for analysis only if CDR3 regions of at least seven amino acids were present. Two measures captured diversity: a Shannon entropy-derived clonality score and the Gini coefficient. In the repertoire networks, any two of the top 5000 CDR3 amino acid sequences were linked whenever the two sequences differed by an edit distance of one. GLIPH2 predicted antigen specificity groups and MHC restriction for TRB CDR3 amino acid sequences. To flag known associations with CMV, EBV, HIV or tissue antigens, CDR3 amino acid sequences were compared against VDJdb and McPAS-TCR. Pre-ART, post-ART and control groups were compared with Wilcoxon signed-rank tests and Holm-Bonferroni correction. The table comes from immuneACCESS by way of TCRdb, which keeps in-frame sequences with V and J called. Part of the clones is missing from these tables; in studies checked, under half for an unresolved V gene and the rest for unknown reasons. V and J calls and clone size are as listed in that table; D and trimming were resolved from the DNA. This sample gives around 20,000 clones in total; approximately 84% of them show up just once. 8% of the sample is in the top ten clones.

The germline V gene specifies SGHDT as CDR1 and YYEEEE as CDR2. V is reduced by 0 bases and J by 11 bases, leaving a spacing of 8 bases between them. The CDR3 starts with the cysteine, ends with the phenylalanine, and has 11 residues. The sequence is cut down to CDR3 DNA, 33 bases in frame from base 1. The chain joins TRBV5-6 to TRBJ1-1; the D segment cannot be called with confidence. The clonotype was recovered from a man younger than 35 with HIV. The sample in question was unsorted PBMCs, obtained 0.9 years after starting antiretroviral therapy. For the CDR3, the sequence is CASSLGREAFF. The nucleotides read TGTGCCAGCAGCTTGGGAAGGGAGGCTTTCTTT.